This is a list of T cell receptor beta chains from one sample in a study of Ad26.COV2.S vaccination and SARS-CoV-2 variants. The table came from immunoSEQ multiplex PCR; TCRdb's copy has only in-frame clones and leaves some out. Among about 350,000 clones, about 87% were seen once, and the ten largest hold around 5.8%. Sequencing was performed on peripheral blood, taken in a trial of Ad26.COV2.S vaccine versus placebo. The receptors shown here come from a person between 18 and 65 years old who received the Ad26.COV2.S COVID-19 vaccine or a placebo. Both conserved end residues are part of each CDR3. D genes are given only for firm matches. Size tells how often a clone was seen (once, few, many) or the class of an expanded clone, and some rows leave it out.

TRBJ2-5	-	-	TRBV9	15	CASSSTTVSQETQYF	TGTGCCAGCAGCTCCACCACTGTCAGCCAAGAGACCCAGTACTTC
TRBJ2-1	-	TRBD1	TRBV20-1	11	CSAHRGVEQFF	TGCAGTGCGCACAGGGGCGTTGAGCAGTTCTTC
TRBJ2-1	-	-	TRBV19	15	CASMSPGSSYNEQFF	TGTGCCAGTATGTCACCCGGGAGCTCCTACAATGAGCAGTTCTTC
TRBJ2-3	-	-	TRBV7-3	14	CASSLATLTDTQYF	TGTGCCAGCAGCTTGGCTACGCTCACAGATACGCAGTATTTT
TRBJ2-5	-	TRBD1	TRBV6-2/TRBV6-3	16	CASSWVRNRGQETQYF	TGTGCCAGCAGTTGGGTTCGGAACAGGGGCCAAGAGACCCAGTACTTC
TRBJ2-2	-	-	TRBV6-5	16	CASSYSGRADHRELFF	TGTGCCAGCAGTTACTCAGGCAGGGCCGACCACCGGGAGCTGTTTTTT
TRBJ1-5	-	-	TRBV27	13	CASSSWGGQPQHF	TGTGCCAGCAGTTCCTGGGGTGGACAGCCCCAGCATTTT
TRBJ1-1	-	-	TRBV14	18	CASSQDNYTPRLNTEAFF	TGTGCCAGCAGCCAAGATAATTACACCCCCAGACTGAACACTGAAGCTTTCTTT
TRBJ2-5	-	TRBD1	TRBV7-8	16	CASSFTGTGGQETQYF	TGTGCCAGCAGCTTCACCGGGACAGGGGGCCAAGAGACCCAGTACTTC
TRBJ2-2	once	TRBD1	TRBV29-1	15	CSVRNGQGYTGELFF	TGCAGCGTCCGAAACGGACAGGGGTACACCGGGGAGCTGTTTTTT
TRBJ1-1	-	-	TRBV28	14	CASSLQGLFTEAFF	TGTGCCAGCAGTTTACAGGGTCTTTTCACTGAAGCTTTCTTT
TRBJ1-4	-	-	TRBV6-5	15	CASSYSGEGDEKLFF	TGTGCCAGCAGTTACTCGGGGGAGGGTGATGAAAAACTGTTTTTT
TRBJ1-3	-	-	TRBV6-9	11	CASRIGNTIYF	TGTGCCAGCAGAATCGGAAACACCATATATTTT
TRBJ1-5	-	-	TRBV19	13	CASTTPPRGAQHF	TGTGCCAGTACTACCCCCCCCCGGGGAGCCCAGCATTTT
TRBJ2-1	-	TRBD2	TRBV2	15	CASSTGLAGTNEQFF	TGTGCCAGCAGTACGGGACTAGCGGGAACGAATGAGCAGTTCTTC
TRBJ2-5	-	-	TRBV10-3	16	CAISDSSGPYQETQYF	TGTGCCATCAGTGACTCTTCCGGGCCGTACCAAGAGACCCAGTACTTC
TRBJ2-2	-	-	TRBV4-3	15	CASSQVPGFTGELFF	TGCGCCAGCAGCCAAGTCCCAGGGTTTACCGGGGAGCTGTTTTTT
TRBJ1-1	-	-	TRBV7-6	15	CASSLRQDSNTEAFF	TGTGCCAGCAGCCTACGTCAGGATTCGAACACTGAAGCTTTCTTT
TRBJ1-3	-	-	TRBV9	16	CASSVGVTPQGNTIYF	TGTGCCAGCAGCGTCGGTGTTACCCCCCAGGGGAACACCATATATTTT
TRBJ1-3	-	-	TRBV4-3	14	CASSQSYSGNTIYF	TGCGCCAGCAGCCAATCGTATTCTGGAAACACCATATATTTT
TRBJ1-5	-	-	TRBV18	14	CASSRDGLNQPQHF	TGTGCCAGCTCACGGGACGGATTAAATCAGCCCCAGCATTTT
TRBJ1-2	-	-	TRBV10-3	13	CAITFQENYGYTF	TGTGCCATCACTTTTCAGGAGAACTATGGCTACACCTTC
TRBJ1-5	-	-	TRBV3-1/TRBV3-2	14	CASSQFDSYQPQHF	TGTGCCAGCAGCCAATTCGACAGCTATCAGCCCCAGCATTTT
TRBJ1-5	-	TRBD1	TRBV3-1/TRBV3-2	15	CASSPRTGFTQPQHF	TGTGCCAGCAGCCCTCGGACAGGGTTCACTCAGCCCCAGCATTTT
TRBJ1-2	-	-	TRBV9	16	CASSVGSGFGVWGYTF	TGTGCCAGCAGCGTAGGATCAGGTTTTGGAGTATGGGGCTACACCTTC
TRBJ1-2	-	-	TRBV2	15	CASTLIGASNYGYTF	TGTGCCAGCACCCTAATTGGGGCCTCTAACTATGGCTACACCTTC
TRBJ2-7	-	TRBD2	TRBV27	14	CASSPSGRFYEQYF	TGTGCCAGCAGCCCTAGCGGGAGATTTTACGAGCAGTACTTC
TRBJ2-5	-	-	TRBV19	14	CASRRQGSGETQYF	TGTGCCAGTAGGAGGCAGGGGAGCGGAGAGACCCAGTACTTC
TRBJ1-2	-	TRBD1	TRBV4-3	13	CASKRQGNYGYTF	TGCGCCAGCAAGAGACAGGGGAACTATGGCTACACCTTC
TRBJ1-1	-	-	TRBV18	13	CASLRIQNTEAFF	TGTGCCAGCCTCCGGATCCAGAACACTGAAGCTTTCTTT
TRBJ1-1	few	-	TRBV4-3	15	CASSQDQNGDTEAFF	TGCGCCAGCAGCCAAGATCAGAATGGAGACACTGAAGCTTTCTTT
TRBJ2-1	-	TRBD1	TRBV27	15	CASSGPGQGLNEQFF	TGTGCCAGCAGTGGCCCGGGACAGGGGCTCAATGAGCAGTTCTTC
TRBJ2-1	once	-	TRBV5-1	18	CASSLEQRFLSSYNEQFF	TGCGCCAGCAGCTTGGAACAACGCTTCCTAAGCTCCTACAATGAGCAGTTCTTC
TRBJ1-3	few	-	TRBV9	13	CASSGTVGNTIYF	TGTGCCAGCAGCGGGACAGTAGGAAACACCATATATTTT
TRBJ2-7	-	-	TRBV30	13	CAWGRTLLYEQYF	TGTGCCTGGGGCCGGACATTACTCTACGAGCAGTACTTC
TRBJ2-3	-	-	TRBV15	14	CATSRDGGGDTQYF	TGTGCCACCAGCAGAGATGGGGGAGGAGATACGCAGTATTTT